This T cell receptor (beta chain) came from a study of T cell clones after liver transplantation. Assay: immunoSEQ multiplex PCR; the TCRdb copy retains only in-frame clones and omits some. The sample carries about 74,000 clones, roughly 80% recorded once. The length of the CDR3 is 15 residues. Between the trimmed V and J ends, which lost 2 bases and 5 bases, there was a span of 13 bases. Germline lookup yields CDR1 SSHAT and CDR2 FNYEAQ (reference sequence). The genes are TRBV7-7 and TRBJ2-1; D remains unclear. Sequences were derived from CD4+ T cells from blood, sampled before liver transplant. The sequence came from a human donor who received a liver transplant. The CDR3, as DNA: TGTGCCAGCAGCTTATTCCCACAACCTAACAATGAGCAGTTCTTC. The encoded protein is CASSLFPQPNNEQFF.